These 8 T cell receptor beta chains came from one sample sequenced in a study of T cells after yellow fever vaccination. Each CDR3 protein is one row after TCRdb ran MiXCR on the 5' RACE reads. Of around 610,000 distinct CDR3 sequences in the sample, approximately 13% were seen once. The input for sequencing was PBMCs, taken on the day of the yellow fever booster vaccination. The receptors originated from a young man who received the YFV17D yellow fever vaccine.

This clonotype was seen only a few times. This chain connects TRBV7-2 to TRBJ1-5; D unclear. Germline values: CDR1 SGHTA, CDR2 FQGNSA. V was clipped by 2 bases and J by 4 bases, with 12 bases between them. This CDR3 is 15 amino acids long. CDR3 sequence (DNA): TGTGCCAGCAGCTTATTCTCCAGTGTGAATCAGCCCCAGCATTTT. It yields the protein CASSLFSSVNQPQHF.

In this sample, this clonotype turned up a few times. The J gene is TRBJ2-2, the V gene TRBV3-1, with no clear D. This CDR3 contains 12 residues. V was pared by 0 bases and J by 6 bases, with 2 bases between. The germline CDR1 and CDR2 sequences are LGHDT and YNNKEL (reference sequence). CDR3 in amino acids: CASSQEPGELFF. The CDR3 coding sequence is TGTGCCAGCAGCCAAGAGCCCGGGGAGCTGTTTTTT.

This clonotype showed up just a few times. This chain uses TRBV30 with TRBJ2-3; D is possibly TRBD1 or TRBD2 (6 bases each). This CDR3 is built from 16 residues. V was shortened by 4 bases and J by 0 bases, with 17 bases between the two germline ends. Germline values: CDR1 GTSNPN, CDR2 SVGIG (reference sequence). CDR3 nucleotides: TGTGCCTGGATGGGGGGCAAACTCTCTAGCACAGATACGCAGTATTTT. Residues: CAWMGGKLSSTDTQYF.

The chain joins TRBV20-1 to TRBJ2-7, with D maybe TRBD1 (5 bases). With 2 bases removed from V and 2 bases from J, the gap between germline ends came to 16 bases. This CDR3 comprises 15 residues. Germline loops: CDR1 DFQATT, CDR2 SNEGSKA (reference sequence). The CDR3 loop is CSARKGSARAYEQYF. The CDR3 DNA follows: TGCAGTGCTAGAAAGGGGTCGGCGCGAGCCTACGAGCAGTACTTC.

A note on this clonotype: Sequence at one end of the junction differs from germline and may be a read error. V gene TRBV24-1 combines with J gene TRBJ2-7; 7 bases fit TRBD2. The germline gives CDR1 KGHDR, CDR2 SFDVKD. The CDR3 length is 17 residues. The CDR3 sequence is CATSDGRGISGSYERYF. The CDR3 DNA is TGTGCCACCAGTGATGGGAGGGGAATTTCGGGCTCCTACGAGCGGTACTTC.

The V call is TRBV24-1, the J call TRBJ2-1; D is uncertain. Germline V gene lookup returns CDR1 KGHDR and CDR2 SFDVKD. This CDR3 has 18 amino acids. V was pared by 3 bases and J by 0 bases, with 17 bases between. CDR3 sequence reads: CATSDARSVPRSYNEQFF. CDR3 in DNA: TGTGCCACCAGTGATGCCCGCTCAGTACCCCGCTCCTACAATGAGCAGTTCTTC.

There are a few counts of this clonotype. The chain employs TRBV7-2 and TRBJ2-1; 12 nucleotides agree with TRBD2. V lost 4 bases to trimming and J lost 4 bases; unmatched junction nucleotides: 2. CDR1 is SGHTA, CDR2 FQGNSA, per germline. CDR3 length equals 15 residues. CDR3 in amino acids: CASSWTSGVYNEQFF. CDR3 coding DNA: TGTGCCAGCAGCTGGACTAGCGGGGTTTACAATGAGCAGTTCTTC.

The rearrangement links TRBV20-1 to TRBJ2-5; D is perhaps TRBD1 or TRBD2 (5 bases each). Germline assignment: CDR1 DFQATT and CDR2 SNEGSKA (reference sequence). CDR3 length: 13 amino acids. V was clipped by 2 bases and J by 5 bases, with 12 bases between them. CDR3 nucleotide sequence: TGCAGTGCTAGAAAAGGGTGGGACGAGACCCAGTACTTC. This encodes CSARKGWDETQYF.